These 23 T cell receptor beta chains were sequenced from one sample in a study of Ad26.COV2.S vaccination and SARS-CoV-2 variants. The method was immunoSEQ multiplex PCR; TCRdb's version includes in-frame clones alone and lacks a portion of them. Here the sample spans about 390,000 clones, around 93% being singletons. Described treatment: some 20 received Ad26.COV2.S at low or high dose, single or two shots; about 5 received placebo; per-sample allocation not given. Sampling was done on day 63 after the first vaccine or placebo injection. The source was peripheral blood, collected in a trial of Ad26.COV2.S vaccine versus placebo. The receptors were gathered from a person between 18 and 60 years old who received the Ad26.COV2.S COVID-19 vaccine or a placebo.

The chain links TRBV15 to TRBJ1-2; D not certain. The V end was cut by 0 bases, the J end by 7 bases, with 6 bases between. Per the germline V gene, CDR1 is LNHNV and CDR2 is YYDKDF (reference sequence). CDR3 length: 12 residues. In DNA form, the CDR3 reads TGTGCCACCAGCAGAGACAGAGTTGGCTACACCTTC. It yields the protein CATSRDRVGYTF.

The V and J genes are TRBV9 and TRBJ1-1; unclear D gene. The CDR3 has 15 amino acids. Trimming removed 2 bases from V and 0 bases from J, with 11 bases in between. Germline CDR1 SGDLS, CDR2 YYNGEE. The CDR3 DNA is TGTGCCAGCAGCGTTGCGGTTCCCATGAACACTGAAGCTTTCTTT. Its protein product is CASSVAVPMNTEAFF.

This sequence joins TRBV7-9 and TRBJ2-7; TRBD1 matches at 9 bases. The CDR3 contains 16 residues. Germline CDR1 is SEHNR and CDR2 is FQNEAQ (reference sequence). Unmatched junction bases numbered 9, after V lost 5 bases and J lost 1 base. CDR3 region: CASSPVGGQGSYEQYF. As DNA, the CDR3 is TGTGCCAGCAGCCCTGTTGGGGGACAGGGTTCCTACGAGCAGTACTTC.

V and J are TRBV5-1 and TRBJ2-7; TRBD1 agrees at 8 bases. The germline V gene has CDR1 SGHRS and CDR2 YFSETQ. CDR3 length: 13 amino acids. J lost 2 bases, V lost 3 bases, and 1 base had no gene match. The CDR3 DNA reads TGCGCCAGCAGCTCACAGGGGGCCTACGAGCAGTACTTC. Amino acid sequence: CASSSQGAYEQYF. Filled out from reference TRBV5-1 and TRBJ2-7, the complete variable domain reads KAGVTQTPRYLIKTRGQQVTLSCSPISGHRSVSWYQQTPGQGLQFLFEYFSETQRNKGNFPGRFSGRQFSNSRSEMNVSTLELGDSALYLCASSSQGAYEQYFGPGTRLTVT.

This clone was found once. The chain joins TRBV6-2 or TRBV6-3 to TRBJ2-3, with a weak D call TRBD1 (7 bases). The CDR3 is 18 residues long. V gave up 4 bases and J gave up 0 bases, with 20 bases separating them. CDR1 is MNHEY, CDR2 SVGEGT, per germline. The CDR3, as DNA: TGTGCCAGCAGTTCCCCATCGGACAGGCGGGGTAGCACAGATACGCAGTATTTT. Protein: CASSSPSDRRGSTDTQYF.

The rearrangement uses TRBV6-4 and TRBJ2-4, with a possible D match to TRBD2 (6 bases). The CDR3 has 18 amino acids. Germline CDR1 reads MRHNA; CDR2 reads SNTAGT. V lost 1 base to trimming and J lost 1 base, with 17 bases between them. The CDR3 region has the DNA TGTGCCAGCAGTGACTTCTCAACCCGGAGGGCTGCCAAAAACATTCAGTACTTC. This gives the protein CASSDFSTRRAAKNIQYF.

J is TRBJ2-1 and V is TRBV30; 11 bases match TRBD2. Losses at the gene ends were 5 bases for V and 0 bases for J; bases not matched to a gene: 6. Germline V lookup: CDR1 GTSNPN, CDR2 SVGIG (reference sequence). The CDR3 loop spans 16 amino acids. In DNA, the CDR3 is TGTGCCTGGGATTCTAGCGGGGGGTTCTCCTACAATGAGCAGTTCTTC. Translation: CAWDSSGGFSYNEQFF.

The chain employs TRBV29-1 and TRBJ2-2; possibly TRBD1 or TRBD2 for D (6 bases each). The CDR3 is made up of 12 amino acids. Germline CDR1 is SQVTM and CDR2 is ANQGSEA. V was shortened by 6 bases and J by 6 bases, with 11 bases between the two germline ends. CDR3 amino acids: CSVEGGPGELFF. CDR3 bases: TGCAGCGTCGAGGGGGGCCCCGGGGAGCTGTTTTTT.

The CDR3 sequence: CASSMNRATYEQYF. The DNA of the CDR3 is TGTGCCAGTAGTATGAACAGGGCGACCTACGAGCAGTACTTC. This chain connects TRBV19 to TRBJ2-7, with D possibly matching TRBD1 (6 bases). Trimming took off 3 bases at V and 2 bases at J, with 11 bases between the two ends. The CDR3 loop spans 14 amino acids. Per germline, CDR1 LNHDA and CDR2 SQIVND (reference sequence).

This chain links TRBV10-2 with TRBJ1-2; tentative D call: TRBD1 (5 bases). V was trimmed by 2 bases and J by 4 bases, leaving 11 bases between them. Germline V CDR1 and CDR2: WSHSY, SAAADI. CDR3 length: 14 amino acids. The CDR3 DNA reads TGCGCCAGCAGTGAGACAGGCGATTTCTATGGCTACACCTTC. Its translation is CASSETGDFYGYTF.

The sample holds one count of this clone. This chain uses TRBV6-2 or TRBV6-3 with TRBJ1-5; 7 bases are a match to TRBD1. Looked up from germline, CDR1 is MNHEY and CDR2 is SVGEGT. The CDR3 has 15 residues. Losses at the gene ends were 0 bases for V and 4 bases for J; bases not matched to a gene: 3. CDR3 sequence: CASSYSQGNNQPQHF. DNA of the CDR3: TGTGCCAGCAGTTACTCACAGGGGAATAATCAGCCCCAGCATTTT.

The chain employs TRBV19 and TRBJ2-5; 12 nucleotides agree with TRBD2. This CDR3 has 15 residues. CDR1 is LNHDA, CDR2 SQIVND, per germline (reference sequence). V was clipped by 10 bases and J by 4 bases; unmatched bases: 10. The CDR3 loop reads CATTRTSGDRETQYF. In nucleotides, the CDR3 is TGTGCCACCACCCGGACTAGCGGGGATAGAGAGACCCAGTACTTC.

The chain is built from TRBV7-2 and TRBJ1-2, with D perhaps TRBD1 (6 bases). The CDR3 is 17 residues long. Trimming left V 5 bases short and J 3 bases short, with 22 bases between. Per the germline V gene, CDR1 is SGHTA and CDR2 is FQGNSA. CDR3 region: CASSPQSLQGRYYGYTF. The CDR3 DNA is TGTGCCAGCAGCCCTCAATCCCTCCAGGGGAGGTACTATGGCTACACCTTC.

The J gene is TRBJ2-3, the V gene TRBV19; D remains ambiguous. The CDR3 runs 14 residues. CDR1 is LNHDA and CDR2 is SQIVND in the germline V gene (reference sequence). Trimming took 3 bases from V and 1 from J, leaving 8 bases between them. CDR3 DNA sequence: TGTGCCAGTAGTATGTCTGCCCGCACAGATACGCAGTATTTT. Protein sequence: CASSMSARTDTQYF.

The chain carries TRBV19 and TRBJ1-2; 8 bases line up with TRBD1. Trimming cost V 4 bases and J 3 bases; bases outside gene matches: 4. Germline assignment: CDR1 LNHDA and CDR2 SQIVND (reference sequence). This CDR3 comprises 14 residues. The CDR3 spells CASSKDRVYYGYTF. The CDR3 DNA follows: TGTGCCAGTAGTAAGGACAGGGTGTACTATGGCTACACCTTC.

The rearrangement joins TRBV6-5 to TRBJ1-2; possible D gene TRBD1, 6 bases. Germline V gene data show CDR1 as MNHEY and CDR2 as SVGAGI. There are 14 residues in the CDR3. Between the trimmed V and J ends, which lost 6 bases and 3 bases, there was a span of 14 bases. In DNA, the CDR3 is TGTGCCAGCAGACATGCCGGGACACACTATGGCTACACCTTC. Amino acid sequence: CASRHAGTHYGYTF.

The chain is built from TRBV4-3 and TRBJ2-7; D is perhaps TRBD1 or TRBD2 (6 bases each). Germline CDR1 LGHNA, CDR2 YSLEER. Trimming shortened V by 0 bases and J by 4 bases, and 10 bases separated the two germline ends. CDR3 length: 14 amino acids. The chain's CDR3 is CASSQEQGRYEQYF. As DNA, the CDR3 is TGCGCCAGCAGCCAAGAGCAGGGGAGGTACGAGCAGTACTTC.

V and J are TRBV19 and TRBJ2-3; 8 bases agree with TRBD2. This CDR3 spans 16 amino acids. V was pared by 3 bases and J by 2 bases, with 7 bases of the junction left unmatched. In germline, CDR1 is LNHDA, CDR2 SQIVND (reference sequence). The CDR3 here is CASSMYSGTITDTQYF. In nucleotides, the CDR3 is TGTGCCAGTAGTATGTATAGCGGGACGATCACAGATACGCAGTATTTT.

The rearrangement uses TRBV4-3 and TRBJ1-6, with D possibly matching TRBD1 (5 bases). CDR1 LGHNA and CDR2 YSLEER come from the germline V gene. The CDR3 has 17 residues. V was clipped by 1 base and J by 0 bases, with 10 bases between them. This CDR3 reads CASSQGQPSSYNSPLHF. The DNA for the CDR3 is TGCGCCAGCAGCCAAGGACAGCCAAGCTCCTATAATTCACCCCTCCACTTT.

The J gene is TRBJ2-3, the V gene TRBV10-1; D not certain. V was clipped by 5 bases and J by 2 bases, with 11 bases between them. The CDR3 extends over 14 amino acids. Germline V lookup: CDR1 WNHNN, CDR2 SYGVQD (reference sequence). CDR3 bases: TGCGCCAGCAGTTCCCGACACGACACAGATACGCAGTATTTT. Protein sequence: CASSSRHDTDTQYF.

V usage is TRBV5-1 and J usage is TRBJ2-1; perhaps D is TRBD1 or TRBD2 (5 bases each). V was pared by 1 base and J by 6 bases, with 11 bases between. Germline loops: CDR1 SGHRS, CDR2 YFSETQ. The CDR3 length is 14 residues. The CDR3 spells CASSLITGGNEQFF. The CDR3 DNA is TGCGCCAGCAGCTTGATAACAGGAGGCAATGAGCAGTTCTTC.

The chain couples TRBV11-2 to TRBJ2-2; 12 nucleotides align to TRBD1. The length of the CDR3 is 18 residues. J was trimmed by 4 bases and V by 5 bases; bases with no gene match: 11. Germline V lookup: CDR1 SGHAT, CDR2 FQNNGV. This CDR3 is CASSTQGQGARGTGELFF. The CDR3 nucleotides are TGTGCCAGCAGCACCCAGGGACAGGGGGCGCGTGGCACCGGGGAGCTGTTTTTT.

As regards this clone: A much larger clone differs by one base, so this may be a read error. This sample includes further DNA sequences coding for the same CDR3. This chain links TRBV11-2 with TRBJ2-7, with D possibly being TRBD2 (6 bases). The CDR3 covers 12 residues. The germline V gene encodes CDR1 SGHAT and CDR2 FQNNGV. V gave up 3 bases and J gave up 3 bases, with 6 bases separating them. CDR3 region: CASSFGGYEQYF. The CDR3 nucleotides are TGTGCCAGCAGCTTCGGGGGCTACGAGCAGTACTTC.